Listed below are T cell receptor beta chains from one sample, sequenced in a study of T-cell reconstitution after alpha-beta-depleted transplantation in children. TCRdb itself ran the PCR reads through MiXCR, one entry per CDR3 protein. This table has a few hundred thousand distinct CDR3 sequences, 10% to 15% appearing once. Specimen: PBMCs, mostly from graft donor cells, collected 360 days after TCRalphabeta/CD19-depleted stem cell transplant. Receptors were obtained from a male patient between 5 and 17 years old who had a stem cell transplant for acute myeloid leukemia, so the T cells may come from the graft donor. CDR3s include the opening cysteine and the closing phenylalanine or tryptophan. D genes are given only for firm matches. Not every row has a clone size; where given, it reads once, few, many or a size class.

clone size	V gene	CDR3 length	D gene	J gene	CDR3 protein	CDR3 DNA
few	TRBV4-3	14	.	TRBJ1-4	CASSHWDKGEKLFF	TGCGCCAGCAGCCATTGGGACAAAGGGGAAAAACTGTTTTTT
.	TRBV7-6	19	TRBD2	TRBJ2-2	CASSRRVGLAGVNTGELFF	TGTGCCAGCAGCCGAAGGGTGGGACTAGCGGGAGTGAACACCGGGGAGCTGTTTTTT
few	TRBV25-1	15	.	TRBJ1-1	CASSEVGSLNTEAFF	TGTGCCAGCAGTGAGGTTGGGAGTTTGAACACTGAAGCTTTCTTT
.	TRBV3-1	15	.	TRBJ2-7	CASSQVTGSSYEQYF	TGTGCCAGCAGCCAAGTAACGGGATCCTCCTACGAGCAGTACTTC
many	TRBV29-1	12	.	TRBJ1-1	CSGGAAGTEAFF	TGCAGCGGGGGCGCGGCGGGCACTGAAGCTTTCTTT
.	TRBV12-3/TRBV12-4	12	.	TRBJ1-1	CASLSGGTEAFF	TGTGCCAGTCTCTCTGGGGGAACTGAAGCTTTCTTT
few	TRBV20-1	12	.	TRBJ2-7	CSARYRAGEQYF	TGCAGTGCTAGATACAGGGCCGGCGAGCAGTACTTC
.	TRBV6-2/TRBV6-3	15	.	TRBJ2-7	CASSYAPGVTYEQYF	TGTGCCAGCAGTTATGCACCGGGAGTTACGTACGAGCAGTACTTC
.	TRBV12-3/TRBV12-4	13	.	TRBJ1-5	CTMGSSSNQPQHF	TGTACCATGGGCAGCTCAAGCAATCAGCCCCAGCATTTT
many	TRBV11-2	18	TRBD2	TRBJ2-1	CASSLGPGLSAGAHEQFF	TGTGCCAGCAGCTTGGGACCCGGACTCTCAGCGGGAGCTCATGAGCAGTTCTTC
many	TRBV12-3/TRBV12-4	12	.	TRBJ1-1	CASSFGMTEAFF	TGTGCCAGCAGTTTCGGTATGACTGAAGCTTTCTTT
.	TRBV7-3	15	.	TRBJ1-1	CASSLGAKGLTEAFF	TGTGCCAGCAGCTTAGGGGCGAAAGGGCTCACTGAAGCTTTCTTT
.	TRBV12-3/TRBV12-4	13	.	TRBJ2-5	CASQKAGGETQYF	TGTGCCAGCCAAAAAGCAGGGGGGGAGACCCAGTACTTC
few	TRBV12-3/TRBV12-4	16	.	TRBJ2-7	CASSLLLGPRSAEQYF	TGTGCCAGCAGTTTACTGTTGGGGCCGCGTAGTGCGGAGCAGTACTTC
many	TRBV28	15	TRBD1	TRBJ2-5	CASSLGTTGTETQYF	TGTGCCAGCAGTTTAGGAACGACAGGGACGGAGACCCAGTACTTC
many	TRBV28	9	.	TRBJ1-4	CASSPGPHF	TGTGCCAGCAGTCCGGGACCACATTTT
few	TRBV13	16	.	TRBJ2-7	CASSPSRGSSSYEQYF	TGTGCCAGCAGCCCCTCTCGAGGCTCCAGCTCCTACGAGCAGTACTTC
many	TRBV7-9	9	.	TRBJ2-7	CASSQESNF	TGTGCCAGCAGCCAGGAATCGAACTTC
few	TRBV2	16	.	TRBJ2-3	CASSFEIPRLGDTQYF	TGTGCCAGCAGCTTCGAGATCCCTAGGCTCGGGGATACGCAGTATTTT
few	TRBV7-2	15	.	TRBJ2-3	CASSLVDRRTDTQYF	TGTGCCAGCAGCTTAGTCGACAGACGCACAGATACGCAGTATTTT
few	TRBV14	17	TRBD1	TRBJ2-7	CASSQDITGGRGSEQYF	TGTGCCAGCAGCCAAGATATAACAGGGGGCCGTGGGAGCGAGCAGTACTTC
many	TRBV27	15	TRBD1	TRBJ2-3	CASSLPGQWGDTQYF	TGTGCCAGCAGTTTGCCGGGACAGTGGGGGGATACGCAGTATTTT
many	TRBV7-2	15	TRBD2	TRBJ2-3	CASSGGTSGTDTQYF	TGTGCCAGCAGCGGCGGGACTAGCGGCACAGATACGCAGTATTTT
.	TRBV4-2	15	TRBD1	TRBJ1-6	CASSQVDRGLTPLHF	TGTGCCAGCAGCCAAGTTGACAGGGGGCTAACACCCCTCCACTTT
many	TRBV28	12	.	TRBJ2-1	CASSLLVTSQFF	TGTGCCAGCAGTTTATTAGTGACCTCGCAGTTCTTC
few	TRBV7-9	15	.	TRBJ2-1	CASSFRLSSYNEQFF	TGTGCCAGCAGCTTCCGTTTGAGCTCCTACAATGAGCAGTTCTTC
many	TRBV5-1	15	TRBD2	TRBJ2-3	CASSSSGRSTDTQYF	TGTGCCAGCAGCTCTAGCGGGAGAAGCACAGATACGCAGTATTTT
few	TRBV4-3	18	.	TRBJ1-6	CASSQAPGDLSYNSPLHF	TGCGCCAGCAGCCAAGCCCCCGGGGACCTCTCCTATAATTCACCCCTCCACTTT
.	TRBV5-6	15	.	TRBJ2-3	CAISPKLDSTDTQYF	TGTGCCATCAGCCCCAAGCTGGATAGCACAGATACGCAGTATTTT
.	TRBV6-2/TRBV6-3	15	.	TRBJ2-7	CASSYSILVPSEQYF	TGTGCCAGCAGTTACTCGATACTAGTCCCCAGCGAGCAGTACTTC
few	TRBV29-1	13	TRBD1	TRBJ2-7	CSVNRGGSYEQYF	TGCAGCGTCAACAGGGGTGGCTCCTACGAGCAGTACTTC
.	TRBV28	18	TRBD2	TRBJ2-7	CASSFGPGLAGPVVEQYF	TGTGCCAGCAGTTTCGGGCCGGGACTAGCGGGACCCGTGGTTGAGCAGTACTTC
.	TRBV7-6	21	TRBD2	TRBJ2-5	CASTALAGGPLSGVRPETQYF	TGTGCCAGCACCGCCCTCGCGGGAGGGCCATTGAGCGGCGTGAGGCCAGAGACCCAGTACTTC
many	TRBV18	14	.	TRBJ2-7	CASSPRTDNYEQYF	TGTGCCAGCTCACCAAGAACAGACAACTACGAGCAGTACTTC
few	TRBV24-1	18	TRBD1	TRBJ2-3	CATSESRDRGLRTDTQYF	TGTGCCACCAGTGAGTCCAGGGACAGGGGGTTGCGCACAGATACGCAGTATTTT
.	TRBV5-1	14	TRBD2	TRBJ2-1	CASSLSAGGYEQFF	TGCGCCAGCAGCTTGTCAGCGGGAGGCTATGAGCAGTTCTTC
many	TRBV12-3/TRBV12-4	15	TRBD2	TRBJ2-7	CASSDPWEGLYEQYF	TGTGCCAGCAGTGACCCGTGGGAGGGATTGTACGAGCAGTACTTC
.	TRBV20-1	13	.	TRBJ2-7	CSARGIGPYEQYF	TGCAGTGCTAGGGGGATTGGTCCTTACGAGCAGTACTTC
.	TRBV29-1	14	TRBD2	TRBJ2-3	CSAISGSWPDTQYF	TGCAGCGCCATTAGCGGGAGTTGGCCAGATACGCAGTATTTT
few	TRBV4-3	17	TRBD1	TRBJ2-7	CASSQVATGGTGYEQYF	TGCGCCAGCAGCCAAGTGGCGACAGGGGGCACAGGGTACGAGCAGTACTTC
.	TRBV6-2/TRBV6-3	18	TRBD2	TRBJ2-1	CASSYDLTSGSSYNEQFF	TGTGCCAGCAGTTACGACCTAACTAGCGGGAGCTCCTACAATGAGCAGTTCTTC